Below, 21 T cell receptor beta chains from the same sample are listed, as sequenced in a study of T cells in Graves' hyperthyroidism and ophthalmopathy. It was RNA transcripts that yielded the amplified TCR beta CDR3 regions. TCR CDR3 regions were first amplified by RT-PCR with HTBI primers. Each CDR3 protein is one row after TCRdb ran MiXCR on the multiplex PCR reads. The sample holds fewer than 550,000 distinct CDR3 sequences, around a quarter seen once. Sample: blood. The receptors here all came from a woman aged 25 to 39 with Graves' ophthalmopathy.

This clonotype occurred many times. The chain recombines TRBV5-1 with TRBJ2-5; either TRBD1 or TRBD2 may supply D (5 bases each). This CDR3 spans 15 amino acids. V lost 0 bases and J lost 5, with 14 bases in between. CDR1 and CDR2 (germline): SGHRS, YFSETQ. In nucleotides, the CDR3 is TGCGCCAGCAGCTTGGTAGGGGAGATAGGTGAGACCCAGTACTTC. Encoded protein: CASSLVGEIGETQYF.

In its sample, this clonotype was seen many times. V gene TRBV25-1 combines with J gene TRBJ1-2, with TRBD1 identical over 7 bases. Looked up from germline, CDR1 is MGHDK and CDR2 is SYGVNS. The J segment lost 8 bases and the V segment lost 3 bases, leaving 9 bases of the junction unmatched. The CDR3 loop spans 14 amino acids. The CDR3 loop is CASSDDREVEGYTF. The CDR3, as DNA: TGTGCCAGCAGTGATGACAGGGAGGTAGAAGGCTACACCTTC.

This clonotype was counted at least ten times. This CDR3 reads CASSLILHTYEQYF. As DNA, the CDR3 is TGTGCCAGCAGCTTAATTTTACATACCTACGAGCAGTACTTC. The V call is TRBV5-5, the J call TRBJ2-7; D is unclear. V was trimmed by 2 bases and J by 2 bases, leaving 11 bases between them. Germline V gene lookup returns CDR1 SGHKS and CDR2 YYEKEE (reference sequence). CDR3 size: 14 residues. Together with reference TRBV5-5 and TRBJ2-7, the CDR3 gives the full variable domain: DAGVTQSPTHLIKTRGQQVTLRCSPISGHKSVSWYQQVLGQGPQFIFQYYEKEERGRGNFPDRFSARQFPNYSSELNVNALLLGDSALYLCASSLILHTYEQYFGPGTRLTVT.

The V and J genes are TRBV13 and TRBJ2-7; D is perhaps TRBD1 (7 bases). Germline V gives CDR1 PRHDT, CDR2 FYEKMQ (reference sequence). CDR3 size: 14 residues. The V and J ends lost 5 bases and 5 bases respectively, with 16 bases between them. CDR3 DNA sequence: TGTGCCAGCAGCCCCCCCAGGGGGAGGCACGAGCAGTACTTC. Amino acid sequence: CASSPPRGRHEQYF.

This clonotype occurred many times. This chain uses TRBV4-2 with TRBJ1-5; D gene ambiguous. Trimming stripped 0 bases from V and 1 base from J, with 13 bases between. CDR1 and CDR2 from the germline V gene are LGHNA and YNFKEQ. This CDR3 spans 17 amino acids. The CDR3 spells CASSQDPADLSNQPQHF. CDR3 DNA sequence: TGTGCCAGCAGCCAAGATCCGGCGGACCTAAGCAATCAGCCCCAGCATTTT.

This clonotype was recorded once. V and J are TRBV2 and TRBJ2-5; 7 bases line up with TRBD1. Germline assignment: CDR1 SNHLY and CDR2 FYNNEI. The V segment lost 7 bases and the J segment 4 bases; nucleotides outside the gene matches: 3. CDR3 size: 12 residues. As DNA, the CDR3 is TGTGCCAGCACGACAGGGTTAGAGACCCAGTACTTC. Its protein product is CASTTGLETQYF. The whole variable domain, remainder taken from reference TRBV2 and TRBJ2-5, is EPEVTQTPSHQVTQMGQEVILRCVPISNHLYFYWYRQILGQKVEFLVSFYNNEISEKSEIFDDQFSVERPDGSNFTLKIRSTKLEDSAMYFCASTTGLETQYFGPGTRLLVL.

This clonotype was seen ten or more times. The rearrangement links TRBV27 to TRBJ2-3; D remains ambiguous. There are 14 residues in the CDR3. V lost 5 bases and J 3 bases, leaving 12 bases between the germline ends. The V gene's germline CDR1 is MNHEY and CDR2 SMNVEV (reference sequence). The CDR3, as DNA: TGTGCCAGCAGTGCGGCGGCAGGAACAGATACGCAGTATTTT. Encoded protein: CASSAAAGTDTQYF.

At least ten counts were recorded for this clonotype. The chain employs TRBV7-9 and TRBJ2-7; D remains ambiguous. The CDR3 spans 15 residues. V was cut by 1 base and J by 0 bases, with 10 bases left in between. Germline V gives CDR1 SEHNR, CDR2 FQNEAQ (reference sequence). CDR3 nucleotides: TGTGCCAGCAGCTTAGAACGGCGGAGCTCCTACGAGCAGTACTTC. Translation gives CASSLERRSSYEQYF.

The CDR3 DNA is TGTGCCAGCACCAAAATCCCGGGACAGGGGAACACTGAAGCTTTCTTT. It translates to CASTKIPGQGNTEAFF. This chain links TRBV6-1 with TRBJ1-1; 9 bases map to TRBD1. V dropped 7 bases and J dropped 1; count of bases not matched to a gene: 10. The CDR3 runs to 16 residues. In germline, CDR1 is MNHNS, CDR2 SASEGT.

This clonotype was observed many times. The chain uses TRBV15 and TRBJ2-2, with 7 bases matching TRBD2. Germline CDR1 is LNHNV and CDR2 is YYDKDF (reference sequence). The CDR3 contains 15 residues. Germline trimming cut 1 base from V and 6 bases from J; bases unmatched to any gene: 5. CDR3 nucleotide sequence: TGTGCCACCAGCAGAGTTAGGACTAGTTCCGGGGAGCTGTTTTTT. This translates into CATSRVRTSSGELFF.

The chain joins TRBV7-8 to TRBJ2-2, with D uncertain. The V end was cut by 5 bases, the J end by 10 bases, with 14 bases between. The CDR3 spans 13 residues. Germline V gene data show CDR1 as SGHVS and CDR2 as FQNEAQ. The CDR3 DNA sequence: TGTGCCAGCAGCCCCCCTGGGGAAGAGGAGCTGTTTTTT. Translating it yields CASSPPGEEELFF.

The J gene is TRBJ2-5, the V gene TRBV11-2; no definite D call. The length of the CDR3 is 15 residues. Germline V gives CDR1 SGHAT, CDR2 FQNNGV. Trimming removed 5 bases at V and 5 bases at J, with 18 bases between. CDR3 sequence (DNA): TGTGCCAGCAGCCCCGTGATTCTCCGGCGGGAGACCCAGTACTTC. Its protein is CASSPVILRRETQYF.

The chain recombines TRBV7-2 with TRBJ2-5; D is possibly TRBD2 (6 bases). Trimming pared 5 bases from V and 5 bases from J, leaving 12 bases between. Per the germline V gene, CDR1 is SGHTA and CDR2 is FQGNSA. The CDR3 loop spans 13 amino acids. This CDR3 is CASSLRDLETQYF. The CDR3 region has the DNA TGTGCCAGCAGCCTTAGGGACTTGGAGACCCAGTACTTC. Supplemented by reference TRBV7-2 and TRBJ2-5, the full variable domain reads GAGVSQSPSNKVTEKGKDVELRCDPISGHTALYWYRQSLGQGLEFLIYFQGNSAPDKSGLPSDRFSAERTGGSVSTLTIQRTQQEDSAVYLCASSLRDLETQYFGPGTRLLVL.

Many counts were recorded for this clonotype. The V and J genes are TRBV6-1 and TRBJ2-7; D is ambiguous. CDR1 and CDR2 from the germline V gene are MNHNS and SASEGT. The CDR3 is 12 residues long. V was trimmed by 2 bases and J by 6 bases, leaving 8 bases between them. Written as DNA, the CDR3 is TGTGCCAGCAGTGAAAGGGATCGCGAGCAGTACTTC. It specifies CASSERDREQYF.

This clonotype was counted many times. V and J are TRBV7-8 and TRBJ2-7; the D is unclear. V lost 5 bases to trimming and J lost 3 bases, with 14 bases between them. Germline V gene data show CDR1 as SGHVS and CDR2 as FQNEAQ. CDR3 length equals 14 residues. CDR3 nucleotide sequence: TGTGCCAGCAGCCCGCTCCACTCCAGCTACGAGCAGTACTTC. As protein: CASSPLHSSYEQYF.

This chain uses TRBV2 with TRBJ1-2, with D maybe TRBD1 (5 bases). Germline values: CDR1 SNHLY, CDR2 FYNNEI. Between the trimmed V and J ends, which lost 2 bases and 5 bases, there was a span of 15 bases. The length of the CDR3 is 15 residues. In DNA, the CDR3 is TGTGCCAGCAGTGAATACGCAGGGCTAGTATATGGCTACACCTTC. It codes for CASSEYAGLVYGYTF.

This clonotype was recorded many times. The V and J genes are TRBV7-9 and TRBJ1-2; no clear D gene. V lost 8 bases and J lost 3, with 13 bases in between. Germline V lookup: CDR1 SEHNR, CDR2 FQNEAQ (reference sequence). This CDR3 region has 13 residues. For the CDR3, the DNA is TGTGCCAGCGGCTATCGGACCGACTATGGCTACACCTTC. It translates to CASGYRTDYGYTF.

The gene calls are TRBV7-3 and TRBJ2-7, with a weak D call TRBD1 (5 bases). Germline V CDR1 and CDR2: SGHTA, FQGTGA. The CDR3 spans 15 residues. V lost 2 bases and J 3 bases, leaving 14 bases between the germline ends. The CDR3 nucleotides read TGTGCCAGCAGCTTATCGGCAGGGTATGTCTACGAGCAGTACTTC. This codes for CASSLSAGYVYEQYF.

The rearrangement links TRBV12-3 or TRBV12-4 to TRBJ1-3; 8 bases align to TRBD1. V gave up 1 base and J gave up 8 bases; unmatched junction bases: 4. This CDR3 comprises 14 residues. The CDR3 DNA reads TGTGCCAGCAGTTTAGGGACAGGGAGGGACACCATATATTTT. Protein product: CASSLGTGRDTIYF.

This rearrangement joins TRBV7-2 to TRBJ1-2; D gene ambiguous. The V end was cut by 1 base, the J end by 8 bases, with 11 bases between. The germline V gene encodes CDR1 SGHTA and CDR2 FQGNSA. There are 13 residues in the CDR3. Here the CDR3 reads CASSLGEAYGYTF. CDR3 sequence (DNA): TGTGCCAGCAGCTTAGGGGAGGCCTACGGCTACACCTTC.

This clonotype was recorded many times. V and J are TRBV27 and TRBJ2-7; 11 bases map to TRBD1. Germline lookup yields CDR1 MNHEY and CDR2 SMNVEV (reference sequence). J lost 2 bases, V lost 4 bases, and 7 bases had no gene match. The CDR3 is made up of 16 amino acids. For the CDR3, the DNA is TGTGCCAGCAGTTATACCGGGACAGGGGGACCCTACGAGCAGTACTTC. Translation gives CASSYTGTGGPYEQYF.